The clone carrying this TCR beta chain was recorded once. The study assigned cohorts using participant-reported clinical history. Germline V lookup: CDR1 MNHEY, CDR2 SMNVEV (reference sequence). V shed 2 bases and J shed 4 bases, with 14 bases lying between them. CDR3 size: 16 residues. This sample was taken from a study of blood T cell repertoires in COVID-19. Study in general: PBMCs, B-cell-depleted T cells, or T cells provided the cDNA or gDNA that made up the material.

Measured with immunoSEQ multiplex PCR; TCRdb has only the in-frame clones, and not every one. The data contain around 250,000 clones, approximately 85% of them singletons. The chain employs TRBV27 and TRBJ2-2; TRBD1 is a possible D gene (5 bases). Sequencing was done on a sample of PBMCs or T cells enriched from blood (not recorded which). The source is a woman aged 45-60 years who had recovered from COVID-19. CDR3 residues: CASSLSWAGSTGELFF. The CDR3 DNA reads TGTGCCAGCAGTTTAAGTTGGGCAGGGTCCACCGGGGAGCTGTTTTTT.